This note documents a single T cell receptor beta chain sequence. The data derive from a study of blood T cell repertoires in COVID-19. Overall study context: Whether acute or convalescent, the COVID-19 samples came from the United States, Italy and Spain.

The CDR3 spans 18 residues. Trimming pared 2 bases from V and 2 bases from J, leaving 16 bases between. The germline V gene encodes CDR1 LNHDA and CDR2 SQIVND (reference sequence). Using immunoSEQ multiplex PCR, the repertoire was profiled, and TCRdb retains in-frame clones only, with some absent. The top ten hold roughly a tenth of the sample, which has about 400,000 clones, 85% to 90% seen once. The chain uses TRBV19 and TRBJ2-6; a weak D match, TRBD1 (5 bases). Sequenced material: PBMCs or T cells enriched from blood (not recorded which). The sequence derives from a woman aged 45-59 years who had recovered from COVID-19. CDR3 nucleotides: TGTGCCAGTAGTATATCGCCAGGGCATAGAGCTGGGGCCAACGTCCTGACTTTC. It encodes CASSISPGHRAGANVLTF.